Below, 14 T cell receptor beta chains from the same sample are listed, as sequenced in a study of CD8 T cells in Susac syndrome. The authors reverse transcribed roughly 0.45 to 1 ug RNA with random hexamers. TCRdb analysed the immunoSEQ multiplex PCR reads with MiXCR anew, one entry per CDR3 protein. In the table there are 55,000 to 70,000 distinct CDR3 sequences, over 90% of which are singletons. Material: CD8+ T cells from PBMCs. These receptors all stem from a human donor in good health.

This chain connects TRBV30 to TRBJ1-1; 7 bases fit TRBD1. V was clipped by 8 bases and J by 5 bases; unmatched bases: 17. This CDR3 contains 15 residues. Germline V gene lookup returns CDR1 GTSNPN and CDR2 SVGIG (reference sequence). CDR3 in DNA: TGTGCCCTAGGGACAGAGAGTTCGGGAAGGACTGAAGCTTTCTTT. Translating gives CALGTESSGRTEAFF.

The chain combines TRBV28 with TRBJ2-1; TRBD1 is a possible D gene (6 bases). This CDR3 has 17 amino acids. Trimming took off 3 bases at V and 3 bases at J, with 18 bases between the two ends. Germline loops: CDR1 MDHEN, CDR2 SYDVKM. This CDR3 is CASSFATGTPLYNEQFF. The CDR3 bases are TGTGCCAGCAGTTTTGCCACCGGGACACCCCTCTACAATGAGCAGTTCTTC.

The chain has TRBV10-3 and TRBJ1-2; D is ambiguous. Germline V CDR1 and CDR2: ENHRY, SYGVKD. This CDR3 has 14 amino acids. The ends were cut back, 3 bases at V and 7 bases at J, with 15 bases in the middle. In DNA form, the CDR3 reads TGTGCCATCAGTGACCCCGGAGGGCCGCCTGGCTACACCTTC. This translates into CAISDPGGPPGYTF.

J is TRBJ2-5 and V is TRBV4-2, with D uncertain. This CDR3 contains 16 residues. Looked up from germline, CDR1 is LGHNA and CDR2 is YNFKEQ. With 3 bases removed from V and 2 bases from J, the gap between germline ends came to 16 bases. This CDR3 is CASSHASRTTQETQYF. CDR3 coding DNA: TGTGCCAGCAGCCATGCTTCCCGGACCACTCAAGAGACCCAGTACTTC.

V and J are TRBV7-6 and TRBJ2-1; a weak D match, TRBD1 (6 bases). CDR1 SGHVS and CDR2 FNYEAQ come from the germline V gene. The V gene lost 5 bases and the J gene lost 4 bases, with 9 bases spanning the gap. The CDR3 loop spans 13 amino acids. The CDR3 is CASSIGQYNEQFF. CDR3 in DNA: TGTGCCAGCAGCATAGGACAGTACAATGAGCAGTTCTTC.

Concerning this clonotype: The junction departs from germline at one end; a sequencing error may be responsible. The genes are TRBV11-1 and TRBJ2-2; 10 bases line up with TRBD1. From germline, CDR1 is SGHAT and CDR2 FQDESV (reference sequence). This CDR3 contains 20 residues. The CDR3: CASSLALSPWTGGNSGELFF. DNA for the CDR3: TGTGCCAGCAGCTTAGCGTTGTCTCCCTGGACAGGGGGGAACTCCGGGGAGCTGTTTTTT.

This clonotype was counted between two and nine times. The chain couples TRBV23-1 to TRBJ2-7; D is possibly TRBD1 (6 bases). TRBV23-1 is noted as an ORF with a role that remains uncertain. Trimming shortened V by 1 base and J by 2 bases, and 15 bases separated the two germline ends. This CDR3 region has 16 residues. The CDR3 sequence: CASSQFGAGVTYEQYV. In DNA, the CDR3 is TGCGCCAGCAGTCAATTTGGGGCAGGGGTCACCTACGAGCAGTACGTC.

This chain uses TRBV7-3 with TRBJ2-1; tentatively, D is TRBD1 or TRBD2 (5 bases each). The CDR3 runs to 17 residues. Germline lookup yields CDR1 SGHTA and CDR2 FQGTGA. V was pared by 5 bases and J by 6 bases, with 23 bases between. CDR3 loop: CASSATSRLGTSNEQFF. The CDR3 region has the DNA TGTGCCAGCAGCGCCACTTCCCGGTTGGGGACCTCCAATGAGCAGTTCTTC.

This rearrangement joins TRBV7-8 to TRBJ1-6; D unclear. This CDR3 has 13 residues. Germline V gives CDR1 SGHVS, CDR2 FQNEAQ. V gave up 1 base and J gave up 7 bases, with 5 bases separating them. This chain's CDR3 is CASSLEVNSPLHF. Here the CDR3 DNA reads TGTGCCAGCAGCTTAGAGGTGAATTCACCCCTCCACTTT.

The CDR3 reads CATSMVAGVYEQYF. CDR3 DNA sequence: TGTGCCACCAGCATGGTAGCGGGGGTCTACGAGCAGTACTTC. The rearrangement links TRBV15 to TRBJ2-7; 9 nucleotides line up with TRBD2. The CDR3 loop spans 14 amino acids. Germline assignment: CDR1 LNHNV and CDR2 YYDKDF (reference sequence). V gave up 4 bases and J gave up 3 bases; unmatched junction bases: 4.

This clonotype occurred once. The chain uses TRBV10-3 and TRBJ2-7; D is perhaps TRBD1 or TRBD2 (5 bases each). V gave up 6 bases and J gave up 4 bases, with 13 bases separating them. CDR1 is ENHRY, CDR2 SYGVKD, per germline. This CDR3 is 13 amino acids long. CDR3 protein: CAIREDTGYEQYF. In DNA form, the CDR3 reads TGTGCCATCAGGGAGGACACCGGGTACGAGCAGTACTTC.

This chain uses TRBV9 with TRBJ1-1; D is perhaps TRBD1 (5 bases). CDR1 SGDLS and CDR2 YYNGEE come from the germline V gene. This CDR3 spans 13 amino acids. Between the trimmed V and J ends, which lost 2 bases and 4 bases, there was a span of 9 bases. The CDR3 spells CASSVGGTTEAFF. The CDR3 DNA reads as TGTGCCAGCAGCGTTGGGGGGACCACTGAAGCTTTCTTT.

The rearrangement uses TRBV9 and TRBJ2-1; TRBD2 matches at 9 bases. Losses at the gene ends were 4 bases for V and 4 bases for J; bases not matched to a gene: 9. Germline CDR1 SGDLS, CDR2 YYNGEE. The CDR3 length is 16 residues. CDR3 DNA: TGTGCCAGCAGCCCTCTTAGCGGGGGAGATTACAATGAGCAGTTCTTC. As protein: CASSPLSGGDYNEQFF.

The gene calls are TRBV7-3 and TRBJ2-3, with D possibly matching TRBD2 (5 bases). CDR1 is SGHTA, CDR2 FQGTGA, per germline. CDR3 length: 15 residues. The V gene lost 5 bases and the J gene lost 2 bases, with 14 bases spanning the gap. The CDR3 DNA reads TGTGCCAGCAGCCCAGAGGGCTTCGACACAGATACGCAGTATTTT. Translation gives CASSPEGFDTDTQYF.